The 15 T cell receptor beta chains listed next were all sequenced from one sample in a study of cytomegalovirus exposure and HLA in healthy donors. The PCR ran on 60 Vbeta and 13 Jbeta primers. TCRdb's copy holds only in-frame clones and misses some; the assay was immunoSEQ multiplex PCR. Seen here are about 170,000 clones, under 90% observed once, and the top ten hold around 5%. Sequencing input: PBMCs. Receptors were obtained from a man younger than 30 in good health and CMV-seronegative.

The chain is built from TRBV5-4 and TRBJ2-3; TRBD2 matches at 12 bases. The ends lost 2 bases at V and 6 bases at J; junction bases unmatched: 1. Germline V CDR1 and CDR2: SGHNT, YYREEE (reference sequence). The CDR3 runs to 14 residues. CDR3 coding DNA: TGTGCCAGCAGCTTTGGGACTAGCGGGGATACGCAGTATTTT. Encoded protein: CASSFGTSGDTQYF.

The CDR3 region has the DNA TGTGCCACCAGCAGAGCCAGAAACTACGAGCAGTACTTC. The encoded protein is CATSRARNYEQYF. V usage is TRBV15 and J usage is TRBJ2-7; no reliable D call. Trimming took 1 base from V and 3 from J, leaving 7 bases between them. The V gene's germline CDR1 is LNHNV and CDR2 YYDKDF (reference sequence). CDR3 length equals 13 residues.

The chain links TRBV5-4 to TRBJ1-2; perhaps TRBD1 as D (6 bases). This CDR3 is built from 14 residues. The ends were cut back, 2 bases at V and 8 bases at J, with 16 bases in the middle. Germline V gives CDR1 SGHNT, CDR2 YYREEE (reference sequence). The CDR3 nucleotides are TGTGCCAGCAGCTTACCAGGGGTCCTGGGGGGCTACACCTTC. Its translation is CASSLPGVLGGYTF.

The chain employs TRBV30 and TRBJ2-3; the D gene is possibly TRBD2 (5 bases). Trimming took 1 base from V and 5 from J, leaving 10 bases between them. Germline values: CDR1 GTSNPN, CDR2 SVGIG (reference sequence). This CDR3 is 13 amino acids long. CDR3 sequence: CAWSGGPRDTQYF. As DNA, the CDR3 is TGTGCCTGGAGTGGCGGGCCTCGAGATACGCAGTATTTT.

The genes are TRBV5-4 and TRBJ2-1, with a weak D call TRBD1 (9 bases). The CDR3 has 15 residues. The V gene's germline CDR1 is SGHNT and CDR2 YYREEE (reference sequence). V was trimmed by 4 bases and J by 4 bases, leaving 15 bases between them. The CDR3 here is CASSPGGTGYNEQFF. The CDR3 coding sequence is TGTGCCAGCAGCCCGGGGGGGACAGGGTACAATGAGCAGTTCTTC. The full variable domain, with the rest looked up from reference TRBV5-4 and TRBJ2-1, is ETGVTQSPTHLIKTRGQQVTLRCSSQSGHNTVSWYQQALGQGPQFIFQYYREEENGRGNFPPRFSGLQFPNYSSELNVNALELDDSALYLCASSPGGTGYNEQFFGPGTRLTVL.

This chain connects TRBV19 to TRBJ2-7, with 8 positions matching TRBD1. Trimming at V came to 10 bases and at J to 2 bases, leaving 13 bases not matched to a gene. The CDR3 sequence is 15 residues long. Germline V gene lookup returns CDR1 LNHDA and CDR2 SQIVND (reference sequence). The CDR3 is CAKIQPRDRPYEQYF. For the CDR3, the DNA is TGTGCCAAAATTCAACCCCGGGACAGGCCCTACGAGCAGTACTTC. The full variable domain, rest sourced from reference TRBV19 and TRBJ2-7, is DGGITQSPKYLFRKEGQNVTLSCEQNLNHDAMYWYRQDPGQGLRLIYYSQIVNDFQKGDIAEGYSVSREKKESFPLTVTSAQKNPTAFYLCAKIQPRDRPYEQYFGPGTRLTVT.

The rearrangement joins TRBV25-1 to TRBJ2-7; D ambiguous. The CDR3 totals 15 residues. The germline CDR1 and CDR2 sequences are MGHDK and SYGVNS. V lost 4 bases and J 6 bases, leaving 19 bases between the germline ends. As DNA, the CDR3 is TGTGCCAGCAGTGCCCGGCCTGGCAGGTCTGGCGAGCAGTACTTC. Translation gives CASSARPGRSGEQYF.

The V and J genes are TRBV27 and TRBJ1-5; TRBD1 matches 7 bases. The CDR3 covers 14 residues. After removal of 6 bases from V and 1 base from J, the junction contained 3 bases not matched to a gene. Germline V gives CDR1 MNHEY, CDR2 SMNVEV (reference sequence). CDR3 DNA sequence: TGTGCCAGCAGCGACAGGGTGAGCAATCAGCCCCAGCATTTT. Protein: CASSDRVSNQPQHF.

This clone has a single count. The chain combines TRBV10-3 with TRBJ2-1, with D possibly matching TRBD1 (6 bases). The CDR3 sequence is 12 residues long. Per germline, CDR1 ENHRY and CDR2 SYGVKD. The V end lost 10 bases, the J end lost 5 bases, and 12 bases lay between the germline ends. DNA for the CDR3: TGTGCCACCTCCAGGGGAGACAATGAGCAGTTCTTC. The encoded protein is CATSRGDNEQFF.

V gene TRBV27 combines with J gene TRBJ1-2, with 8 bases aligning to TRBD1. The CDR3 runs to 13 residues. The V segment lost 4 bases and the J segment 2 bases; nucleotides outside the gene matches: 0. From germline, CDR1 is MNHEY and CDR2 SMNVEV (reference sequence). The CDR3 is CASSWTGNYGYTF. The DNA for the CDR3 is TGTGCCAGCAGTTGGACAGGGAACTATGGCTACACCTTC.

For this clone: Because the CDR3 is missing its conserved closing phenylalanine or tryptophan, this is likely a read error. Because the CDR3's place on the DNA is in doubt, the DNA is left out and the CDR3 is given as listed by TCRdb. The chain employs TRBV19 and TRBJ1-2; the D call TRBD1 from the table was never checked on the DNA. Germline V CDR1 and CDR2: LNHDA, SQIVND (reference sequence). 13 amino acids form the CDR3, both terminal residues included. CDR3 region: CASSLRDRVGQVV.

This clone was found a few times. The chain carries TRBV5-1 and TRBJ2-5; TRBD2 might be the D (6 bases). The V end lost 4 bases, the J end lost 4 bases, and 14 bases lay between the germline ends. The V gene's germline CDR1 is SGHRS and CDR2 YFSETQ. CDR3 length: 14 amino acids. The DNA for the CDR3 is TGCGCCAGCAGCCCGATGCTAGCGTTAGAGACCCAGTACTTC. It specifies CASSPMLALETQYF.

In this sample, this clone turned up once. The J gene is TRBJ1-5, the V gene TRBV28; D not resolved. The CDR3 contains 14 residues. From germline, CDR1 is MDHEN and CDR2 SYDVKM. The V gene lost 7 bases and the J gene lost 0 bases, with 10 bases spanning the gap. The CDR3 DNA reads TGTGCCAGCAACCTACTAGATAGCAATCAGCCCCAGCATTTT. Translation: CASNLLDSNQPQHF.

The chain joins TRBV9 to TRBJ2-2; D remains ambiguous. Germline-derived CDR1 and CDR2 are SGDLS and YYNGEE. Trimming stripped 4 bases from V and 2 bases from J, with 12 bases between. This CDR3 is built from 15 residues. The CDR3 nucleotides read TGTGCCAGCAGCTTCCGGTCGTTAAACACCGGGGAGCTGTTTTTT. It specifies CASSFRSLNTGELFF.

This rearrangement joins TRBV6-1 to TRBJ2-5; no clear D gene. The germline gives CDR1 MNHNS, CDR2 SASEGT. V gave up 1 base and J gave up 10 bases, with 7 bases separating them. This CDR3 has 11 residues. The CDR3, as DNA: TGTGCCAGCAGTGAAGGGTACAGCCAGTACTTC. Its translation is CASSEGYSQYF.